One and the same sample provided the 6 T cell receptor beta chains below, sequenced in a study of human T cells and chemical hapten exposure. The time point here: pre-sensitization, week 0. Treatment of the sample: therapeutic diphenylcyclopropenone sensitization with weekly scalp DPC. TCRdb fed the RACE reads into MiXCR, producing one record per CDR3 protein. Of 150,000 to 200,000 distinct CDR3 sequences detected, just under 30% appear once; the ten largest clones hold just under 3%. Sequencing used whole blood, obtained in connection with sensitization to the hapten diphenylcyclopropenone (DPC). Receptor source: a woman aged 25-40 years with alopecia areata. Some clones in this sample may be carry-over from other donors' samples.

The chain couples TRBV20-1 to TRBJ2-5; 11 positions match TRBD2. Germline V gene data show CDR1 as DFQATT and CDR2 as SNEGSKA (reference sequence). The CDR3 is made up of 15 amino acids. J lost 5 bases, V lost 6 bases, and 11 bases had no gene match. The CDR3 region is CSALRVAGGLETQYF. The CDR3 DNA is TGCAGTGCACTTCGAGTAGCGGGGGGGCTGGAGACCCAGTACTTC.

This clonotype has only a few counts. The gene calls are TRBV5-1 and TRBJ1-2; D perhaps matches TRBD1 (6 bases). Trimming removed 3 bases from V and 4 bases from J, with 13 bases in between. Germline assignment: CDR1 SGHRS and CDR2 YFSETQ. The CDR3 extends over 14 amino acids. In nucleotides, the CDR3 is TGCGCCAGCAGCTCGGCCGGACAGATCTATGGCTACACCTTC. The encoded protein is CASSSAGQIYGYTF.

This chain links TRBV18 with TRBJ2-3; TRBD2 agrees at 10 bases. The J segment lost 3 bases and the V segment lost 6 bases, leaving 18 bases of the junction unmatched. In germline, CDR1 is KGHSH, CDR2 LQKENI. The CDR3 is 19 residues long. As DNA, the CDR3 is TGTGCCAGCTCCCTACCAGAGGGGACTAGCGAGACGCGGACAGATACGCAGTATTTT. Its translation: CASSLPEGTSETRTDTQYF. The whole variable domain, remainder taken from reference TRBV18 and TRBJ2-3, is NAGVMQNPRHLVRRRGQEARLRCSPMKGHSHVYWYRQLPEEGLKFMVYLQKENIIDESGMPKERFSAEFPKEGPSILRIQQVVRGDSAAYFCASSLPEGTSETRTDTQYFGPGTRLTVL.

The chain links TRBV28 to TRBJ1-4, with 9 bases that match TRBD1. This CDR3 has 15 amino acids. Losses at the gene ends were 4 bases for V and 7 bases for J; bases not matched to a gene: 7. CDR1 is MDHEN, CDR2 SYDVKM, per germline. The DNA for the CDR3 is TGTGCCAGCAGTTCCCTACAGGGGGCTGTTGAAAAACTGTTTTTT. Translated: CASSSLQGAVEKLFF.

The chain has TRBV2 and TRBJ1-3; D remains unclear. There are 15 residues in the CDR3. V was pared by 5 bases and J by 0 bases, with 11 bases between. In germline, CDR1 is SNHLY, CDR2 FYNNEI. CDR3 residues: CASSRPLHSGNTIYF. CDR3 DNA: TGTGCCAGCAGTCGTCCGCTGCACTCTGGAAACACCATATATTTT.

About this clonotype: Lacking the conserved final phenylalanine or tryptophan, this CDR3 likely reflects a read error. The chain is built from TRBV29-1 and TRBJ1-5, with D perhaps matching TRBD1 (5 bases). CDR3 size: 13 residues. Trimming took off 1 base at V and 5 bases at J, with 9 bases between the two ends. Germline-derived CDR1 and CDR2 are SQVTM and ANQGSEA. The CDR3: CSVEGQGHQPQHS. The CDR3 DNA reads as TGCAGCGTTGAAGGGCAGGGCCATCAGCCCCAGCATTCT.